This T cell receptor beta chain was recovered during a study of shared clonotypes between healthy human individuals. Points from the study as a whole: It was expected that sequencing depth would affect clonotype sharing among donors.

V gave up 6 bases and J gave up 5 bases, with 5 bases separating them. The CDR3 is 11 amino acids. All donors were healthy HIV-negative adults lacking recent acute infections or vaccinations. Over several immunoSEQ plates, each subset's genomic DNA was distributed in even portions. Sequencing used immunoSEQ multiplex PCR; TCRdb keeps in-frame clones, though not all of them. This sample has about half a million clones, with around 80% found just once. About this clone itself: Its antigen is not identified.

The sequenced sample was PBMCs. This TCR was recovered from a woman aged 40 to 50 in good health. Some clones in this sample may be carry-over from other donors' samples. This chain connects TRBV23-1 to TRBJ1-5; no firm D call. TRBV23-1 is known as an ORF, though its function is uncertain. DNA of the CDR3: TGCGCCAGCAGCTTAGATCAGCCCCAGCATTTT. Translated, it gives CASSLDQPQHF.